The 3 T cell receptor beta chains presented below share a single source sample, sequenced in a study of technical replicates of blood from four donors. Assay: immunoSEQ multiplex PCR; the TCRdb copy retains only in-frame clones and omits some. The top ten hold about 0.27% of the sample, which has about 83,000 clones, just over 90% seen once. Sequenced input: T cells isolated from PBMCs. The receptor source for this set is a human donor in good health.

The chain links TRBV2 to TRBJ2-7, with D perhaps TRBD1 (6 bases). The CDR3 is 14 residues long. CDR1 and CDR2 (germline): SNHLY, FYNNEI. The ends were cut back, 6 bases at V and 2 bases at J, with 14 bases in the middle. In DNA form, the CDR3 reads TGTGCCAGCAGACTCCGGGACATAGCCTACGAGCAGTACTTC. Its translation: CASRLRDIAYEQYF.

V is TRBV30 and J is TRBJ2-7; the D gene is possibly TRBD2 (5 bases). Germline V gene data show CDR1 as GTSNPN and CDR2 as SVGIG (reference sequence). V shed 1 base and J shed 0 bases, with 10 bases lying between them. CDR3 length: 14 amino acids. The CDR3 protein is CAWSAGLISYEQYF. CDR3 DNA sequence: TGTGCCTGGAGTGCCGGACTCATCTCCTACGAGCAGTACTTC.

This clone was recorded once. This chain links TRBV5-4 with TRBJ1-1, with D maybe TRBD1 (6 bases). CDR3 size: 14 residues. Trimming stripped 1 base from V and 5 bases from J, with 12 bases between. CDR1 and CDR2 from the germline V gene are SGHNT and YYREEE (reference sequence). This CDR3 reads CASSLRDRGTEAFF. DNA of the CDR3: TGTGCCAGCAGCTTGAGGGATAGGGGGACTGAAGCTTTCTTT.